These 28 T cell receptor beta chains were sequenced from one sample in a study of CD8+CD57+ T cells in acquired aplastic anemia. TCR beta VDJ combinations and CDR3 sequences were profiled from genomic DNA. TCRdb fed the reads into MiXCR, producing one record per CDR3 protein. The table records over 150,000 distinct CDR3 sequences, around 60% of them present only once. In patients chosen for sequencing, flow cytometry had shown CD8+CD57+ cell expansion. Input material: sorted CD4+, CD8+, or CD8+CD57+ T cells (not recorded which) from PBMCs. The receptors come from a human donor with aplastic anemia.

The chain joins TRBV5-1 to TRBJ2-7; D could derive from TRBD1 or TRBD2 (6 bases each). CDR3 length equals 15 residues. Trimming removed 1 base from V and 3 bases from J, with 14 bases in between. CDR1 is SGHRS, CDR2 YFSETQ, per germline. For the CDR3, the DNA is TGCGCCAGCAGCTTGTCAACAGGGAGGTTCTACGAGCAGTACTTC. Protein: CASSLSTGRFYEQYF.

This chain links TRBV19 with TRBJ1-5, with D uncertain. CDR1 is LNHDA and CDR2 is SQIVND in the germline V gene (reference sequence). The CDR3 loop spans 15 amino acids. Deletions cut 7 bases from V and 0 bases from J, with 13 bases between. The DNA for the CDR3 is TGTGCCAGTACCGCCCGACGGAATAGCAATCAGCCCCAGCATTTT. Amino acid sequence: CASTARRNSNQPQHF.

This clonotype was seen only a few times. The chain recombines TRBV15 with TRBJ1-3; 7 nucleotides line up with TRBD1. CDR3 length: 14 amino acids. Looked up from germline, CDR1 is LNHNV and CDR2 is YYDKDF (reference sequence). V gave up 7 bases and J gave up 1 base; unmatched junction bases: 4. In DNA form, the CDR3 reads TGTGCCACCACCGACAGGGTTTCTGGAAACACCATATATTTT. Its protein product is CATTDRVSGNTIYF.

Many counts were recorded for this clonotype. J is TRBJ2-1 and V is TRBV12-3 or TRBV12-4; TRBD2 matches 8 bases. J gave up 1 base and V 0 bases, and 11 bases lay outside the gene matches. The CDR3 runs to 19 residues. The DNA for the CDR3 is TGTGCCAGCAGTTTAGCGCTCTGGACTAGCAGTATTTCCTACAATGAGCAGTTCTTC. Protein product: CASSLALWTSSISYNEQFF.

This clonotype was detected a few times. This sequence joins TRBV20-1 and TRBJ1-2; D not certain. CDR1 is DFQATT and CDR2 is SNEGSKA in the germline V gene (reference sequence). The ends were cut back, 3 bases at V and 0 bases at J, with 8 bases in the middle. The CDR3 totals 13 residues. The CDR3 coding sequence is TGCAGTGCTAGTGAGTCCGCTAACTATGGCTACACCTTC. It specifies CSASESANYGYTF.

CDR3 nucleotide sequence: TGTGCCAGCAGCGTAGGTGGGACTAGCGTCCTGACTTTC. Translated: CASSVGGTSVLTF. The chain carries TRBV9 and TRBJ2-6; 8 positions agree with TRBD2. V lost 0 bases to trimming and J lost 12 bases; unmatched junction nucleotides: 2. The germline V gene has CDR1 SGDLS and CDR2 YYNGEE. This CDR3 region has 13 residues.

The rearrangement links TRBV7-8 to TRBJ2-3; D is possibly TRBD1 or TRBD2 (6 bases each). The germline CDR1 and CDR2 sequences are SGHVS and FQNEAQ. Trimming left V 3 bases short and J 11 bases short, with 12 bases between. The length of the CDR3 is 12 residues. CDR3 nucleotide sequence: TGTGCCAGCAGCTTCCCGGGGGCGGAGCAGTATTTT. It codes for CASSFPGAEQYF.

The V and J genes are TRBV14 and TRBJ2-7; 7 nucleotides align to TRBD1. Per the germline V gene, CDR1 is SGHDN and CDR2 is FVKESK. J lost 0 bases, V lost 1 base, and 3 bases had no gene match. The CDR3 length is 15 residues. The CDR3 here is CASSQAAGGSYEQYF. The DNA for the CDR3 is TGTGCCAGCAGCCAAGCTGCAGGGGGCTCCTACGAGCAGTACTTC.

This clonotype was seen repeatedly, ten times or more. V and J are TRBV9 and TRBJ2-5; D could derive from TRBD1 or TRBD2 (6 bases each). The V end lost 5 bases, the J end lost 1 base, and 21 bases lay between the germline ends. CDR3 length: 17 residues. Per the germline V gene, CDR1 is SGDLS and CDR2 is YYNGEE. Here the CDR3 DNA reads TGTGCCAGCAGTGCCGAGGGGGATCGGGGACTCCAAGAGACCCAGTACTTC. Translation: CASSAEGDRGLQETQYF.

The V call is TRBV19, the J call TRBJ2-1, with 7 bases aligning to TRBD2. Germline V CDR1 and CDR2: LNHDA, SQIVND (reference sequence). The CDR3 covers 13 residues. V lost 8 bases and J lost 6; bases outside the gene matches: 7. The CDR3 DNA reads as TGTGCCAGTCATTCTAGCGGCCTCAATGAGCAGTTCTTC. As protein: CASHSSGLNEQFF.

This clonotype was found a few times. CDR3 sequence: CASSPGETQYF. CDR3 DNA sequence: TGTGCCAGCAGCCCCGGGGAGACCCAGTACTTC. The rearrangement joins TRBV7-2 to TRBJ2-5; D ambiguous. V was cut by 5 bases and J by 5 bases, with 6 bases left in between. This CDR3 is 11 amino acids long. The V gene's germline CDR1 is SGHTA and CDR2 FQGNSA.

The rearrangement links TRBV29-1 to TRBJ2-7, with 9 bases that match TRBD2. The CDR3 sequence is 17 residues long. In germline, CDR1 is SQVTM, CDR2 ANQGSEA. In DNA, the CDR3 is TGCAGTGCTAGAGGTTTATCTAGCGGGGAATCAATTTACGAGCAGTACTTC. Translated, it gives CSARGLSSGESIYEQYF.

The CDR3 DNA sequence: TGTGCCATCAGTGACCCTCTGGCCGGGGAGCTGTTTTTT. The encoded protein is CAISDPLAGELFF. The chain carries TRBV10-3 and TRBJ2-2; D is unresolved. V lost 3 bases to trimming and J lost 6 bases, with 8 bases between them. The length of the CDR3 is 13 residues. CDR1 and CDR2 from the germline V gene are ENHRY and SYGVKD.

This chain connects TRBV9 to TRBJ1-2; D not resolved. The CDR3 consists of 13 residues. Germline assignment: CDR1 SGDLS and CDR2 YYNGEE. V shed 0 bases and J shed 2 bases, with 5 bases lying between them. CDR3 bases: TGTGCCAGCAGCGTAGCATCCAACTATGGCTACACCTTC. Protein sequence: CASSVASNYGYTF.

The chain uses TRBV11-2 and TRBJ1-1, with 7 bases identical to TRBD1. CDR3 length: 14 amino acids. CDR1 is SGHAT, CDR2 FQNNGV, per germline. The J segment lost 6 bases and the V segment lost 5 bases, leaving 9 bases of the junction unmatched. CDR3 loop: CASSIQGMYSEAFF. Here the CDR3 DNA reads TGTGCCAGCAGCATACAGGGGATGTATTCTGAAGCTTTCTTT.

CDR3 DNA sequence: TGTGCCACCAGTGATATGGGAGGGCCAGGTGGTACGCAGTATTTT. Protein sequence: CATSDMGGPGGTQYF. The rearrangement uses TRBV24-1 and TRBJ2-3, with 7 bases that match TRBD2. The germline gives CDR1 KGHDR, CDR2 SFDVKD. Unmatched junction bases numbered 10, after V lost 3 bases and J lost 8 bases. The CDR3 has 15 residues.

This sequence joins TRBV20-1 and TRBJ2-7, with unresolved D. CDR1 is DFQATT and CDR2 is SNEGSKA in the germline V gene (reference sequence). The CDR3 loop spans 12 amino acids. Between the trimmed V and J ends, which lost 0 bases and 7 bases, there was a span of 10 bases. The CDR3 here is CSAREEGKEQYF. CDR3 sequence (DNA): TGCAGTGCTAGAGAGGAAGGGAAAGAGCAGTACTTC.

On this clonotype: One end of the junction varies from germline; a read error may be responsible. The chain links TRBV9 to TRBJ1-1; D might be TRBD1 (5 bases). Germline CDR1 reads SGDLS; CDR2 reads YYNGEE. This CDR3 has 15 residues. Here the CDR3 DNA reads TGTGCCAGCAGCGTACGGGGGGGAGTTGGCACTGAGGCTTTCTTT. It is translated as CASSVRGGVGTEAFF. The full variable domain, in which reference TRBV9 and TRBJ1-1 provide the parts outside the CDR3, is DSGVTQTPKHLITATGQRVTLRCSPRSGDLSVYWYQQSLDQGLQFLIQYYNGEERAKGNILERFSAQQFPDLHSELNLSSLELGDSALYFCASSVRGGVGTEAFFGQGTRLTVV.

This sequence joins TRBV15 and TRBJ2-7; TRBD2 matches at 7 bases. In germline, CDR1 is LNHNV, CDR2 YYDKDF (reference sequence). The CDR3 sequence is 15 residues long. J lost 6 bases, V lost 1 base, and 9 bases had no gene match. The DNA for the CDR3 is TGTGCCACCAGCAGAGGCGGGGGTTATTGGTCCGAGCAGTACTTC. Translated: CATSRGGGYWSEQYF.

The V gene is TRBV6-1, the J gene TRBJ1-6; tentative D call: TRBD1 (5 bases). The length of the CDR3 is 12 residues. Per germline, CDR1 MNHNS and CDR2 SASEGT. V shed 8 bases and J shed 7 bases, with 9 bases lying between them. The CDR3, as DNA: TGTGCCAGCGGACACCTAAATTCACCCCTCCACTTT. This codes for CASGHLNSPLHF.

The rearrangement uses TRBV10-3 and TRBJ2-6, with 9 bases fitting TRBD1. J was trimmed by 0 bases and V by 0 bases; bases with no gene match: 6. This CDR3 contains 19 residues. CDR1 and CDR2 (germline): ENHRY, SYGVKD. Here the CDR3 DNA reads TGTGCCATCAGTGAGTCCGGAGGGACAGGGAACTCTGGGGCCAACGTCCTGACTTTC. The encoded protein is CAISESGGTGNSGANVLTF.

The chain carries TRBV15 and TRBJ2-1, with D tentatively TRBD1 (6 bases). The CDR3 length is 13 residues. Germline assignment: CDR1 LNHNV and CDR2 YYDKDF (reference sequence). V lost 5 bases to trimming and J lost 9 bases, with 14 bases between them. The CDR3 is CATSVERGSEQFF. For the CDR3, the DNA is TGTGCCACCAGCGTCGAAAGGGGGTCTGAGCAGTTCTTC.

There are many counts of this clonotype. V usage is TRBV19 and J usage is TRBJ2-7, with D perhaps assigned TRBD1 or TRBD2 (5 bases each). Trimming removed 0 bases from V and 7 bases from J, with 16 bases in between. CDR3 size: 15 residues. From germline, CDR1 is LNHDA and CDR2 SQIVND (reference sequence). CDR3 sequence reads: CASSIDSERGGEQYF. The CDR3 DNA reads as TGTGCCAGTAGTATAGACTCGGAGAGGGGCGGGGAGCAGTACTTC.

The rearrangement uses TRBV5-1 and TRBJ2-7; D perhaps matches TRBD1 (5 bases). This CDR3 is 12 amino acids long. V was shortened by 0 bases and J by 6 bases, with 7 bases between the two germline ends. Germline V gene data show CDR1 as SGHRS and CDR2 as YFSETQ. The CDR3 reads CASSLEGLEQYF. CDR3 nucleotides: TGCGCCAGCAGCTTGGAGGGGCTCGAGCAGTACTTC.

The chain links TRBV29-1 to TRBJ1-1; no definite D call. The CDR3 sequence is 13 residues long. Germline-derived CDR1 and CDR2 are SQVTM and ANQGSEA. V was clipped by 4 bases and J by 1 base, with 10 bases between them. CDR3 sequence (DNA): TGCAGCGTTGCCCGACACGGGAACACTGAAGCTTTCTTT. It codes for CSVARHGNTEAFF.

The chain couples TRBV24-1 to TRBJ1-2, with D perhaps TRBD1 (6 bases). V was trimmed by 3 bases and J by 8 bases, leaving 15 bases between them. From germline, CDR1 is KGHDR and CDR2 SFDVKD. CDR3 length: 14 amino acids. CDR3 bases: TGTGCCACCAGTGATCCATCGGCGGGGGGCGGCTACACCTTC. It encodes CATSDPSAGGGYTF.

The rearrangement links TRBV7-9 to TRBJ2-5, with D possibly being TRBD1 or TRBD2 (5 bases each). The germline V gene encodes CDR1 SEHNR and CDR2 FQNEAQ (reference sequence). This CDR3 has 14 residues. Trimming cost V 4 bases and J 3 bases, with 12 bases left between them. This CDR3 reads CASSSTGTEETQYF. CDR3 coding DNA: TGTGCCAGCAGCTCAACTGGGACGGAAGAGACCCAGTACTTC.

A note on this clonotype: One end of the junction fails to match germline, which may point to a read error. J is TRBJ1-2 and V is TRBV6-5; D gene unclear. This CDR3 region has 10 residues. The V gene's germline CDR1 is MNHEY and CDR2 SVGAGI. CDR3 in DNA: TGTGCCAGCCTTAACGATGGCTACACCTTC. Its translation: CASLNDGYTF.